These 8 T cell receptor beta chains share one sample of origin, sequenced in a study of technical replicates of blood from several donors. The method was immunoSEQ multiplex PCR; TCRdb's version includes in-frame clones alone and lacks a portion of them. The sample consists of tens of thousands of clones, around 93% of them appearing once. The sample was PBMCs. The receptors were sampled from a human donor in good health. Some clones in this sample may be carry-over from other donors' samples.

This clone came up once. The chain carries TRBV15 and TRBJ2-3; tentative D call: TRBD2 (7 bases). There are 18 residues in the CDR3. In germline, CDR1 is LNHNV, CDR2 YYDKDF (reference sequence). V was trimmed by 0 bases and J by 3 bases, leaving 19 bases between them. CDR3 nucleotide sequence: TGTGCCACCAGCAGAGATCTCCCGGGGGGCGGGCGGACAGATACGCAGTATTTT. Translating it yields CATSRDLPGGGRTDTQYF.

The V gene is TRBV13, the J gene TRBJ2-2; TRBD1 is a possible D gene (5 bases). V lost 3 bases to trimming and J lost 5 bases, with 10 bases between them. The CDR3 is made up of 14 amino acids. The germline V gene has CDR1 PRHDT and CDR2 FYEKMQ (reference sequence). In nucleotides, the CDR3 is TGTGCCAGCAGCTTTAGTAGGGGAACCGGGGAGCTGTTTTTT. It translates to CASSFSRGTGELFF.

The CDR3 nucleotides read TGCGCCAGCAGCCAAGAAAGGGGAAAAGATACGCAGTATTTT. Translating it yields CASSQERGKDTQYF. The chain recombines TRBV4-3 with TRBJ2-3, with D perhaps matching TRBD1 (5 bases). Germline assignment: CDR1 LGHNA and CDR2 YSLEER. Trimming removed 0 bases from V and 5 bases from J, with 9 bases in between. This CDR3 has 14 amino acids.

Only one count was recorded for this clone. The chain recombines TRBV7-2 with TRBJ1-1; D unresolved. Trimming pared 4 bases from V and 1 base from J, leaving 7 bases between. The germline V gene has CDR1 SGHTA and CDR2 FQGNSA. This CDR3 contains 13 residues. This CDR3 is CASSYNRNTEAFF. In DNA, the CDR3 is TGTGCCAGCAGCTATAATCGGAACACTGAAGCTTTCTTT.

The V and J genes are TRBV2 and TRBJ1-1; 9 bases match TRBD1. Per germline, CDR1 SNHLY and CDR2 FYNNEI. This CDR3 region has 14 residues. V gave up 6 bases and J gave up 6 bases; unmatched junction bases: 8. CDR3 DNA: TGTGCCAGCAGCAAGGACAGGGGCGTGCCTGAAGCTTTCTTT. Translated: CASSKDRGVPEAFF.

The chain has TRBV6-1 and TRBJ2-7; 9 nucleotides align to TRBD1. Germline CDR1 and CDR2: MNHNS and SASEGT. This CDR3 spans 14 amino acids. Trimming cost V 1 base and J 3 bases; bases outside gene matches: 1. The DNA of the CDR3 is TGTGCCAGCAGTGAAGGGGGACAGGGCTACGAGCAGTACTTC. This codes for CASSEGGQGYEQYF.

The CDR3 DNA sequence: TGCGCCAGCAGCCAACCTCTAGCGGGGGGGTTCCATGAGCAGTTCTTC. Translating gives CASSQPLAGGFHEQFF. The chain employs TRBV4-1 and TRBJ2-1; 12 nucleotides align to TRBD2. The CDR3 is made up of 16 amino acids. Germline trimming cut 2 bases from V and 8 bases from J; bases unmatched to any gene: 7. Germline CDR1 reads MGHRA; CDR2 reads YSYEKL.

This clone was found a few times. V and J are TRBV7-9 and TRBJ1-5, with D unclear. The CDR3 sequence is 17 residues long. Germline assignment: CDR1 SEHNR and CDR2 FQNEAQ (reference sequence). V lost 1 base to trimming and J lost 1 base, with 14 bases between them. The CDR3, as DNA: TGTGCCAGCAGCTTAGTATCAAATGCAGGAAGCAATCAGCCCCAGCATTTT. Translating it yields CASSLVSNAGSNQPQHF.